The 28 T cell receptor beta chains below were found in one sample sequenced in a study of cytomegalovirus exposure and HLA in healthy donors. The PCR ran on 60 Vbeta and 13 Jbeta primers. Repertoires were generated with immunoSEQ multiplex PCR, while TCRdb's copy carries only in-frame clones and drops some. Of about 160,000 clones detected, over 80% appear once; the ten largest clones hold around 4.1%. Sequenced input: PBMCs. Receptors originate from a man aged 45 to 65 in good health and CMV-seropositive.

The chain links TRBV30 to TRBJ2-5, with 8 bases identical to TRBD1. The germline gives CDR1 GTSNPN, CDR2 SVGIG (reference sequence). The V segment lost 0 bases and the J segment 4 bases; nucleotides outside the gene matches: 7. The CDR3 runs 15 residues. DNA for the CDR3: TGTGCCTGGAGTGTACAGGGGGGTATGTTAGAGACCCAGTACTTC. This translates into CAWSVQGGMLETQYF.

This clone was detected only a few times. CDR3 nucleotide sequence: TGCGCCAGCAGCTTGAGGGGGAGTGATAATTCACCCCTCCACTTT. Translating gives CASSLRGSDNSPLHF. The chain combines TRBV5-1 with TRBJ1-6; maybe TRBD1 (6 bases). Looked up from germline, CDR1 is SGHRS and CDR2 is YFSETQ. CDR3 length: 15 residues. V lost 1 base and J 5 bases, leaving 10 bases between the germline ends. Variable domain in full (rest from reference TRBV5-1 and TRBJ1-6): KAGVTQTPRYLIKTRGQQVTLSCSPISGHRSVSWYQQTPGQGLQFLFEYFSETQRNKGNFPGRFSGRQFSNSRSEMNVSTLELGDSALYLCASSLRGSDNSPLHFGNGTRLTVT.

The rearrangement uses TRBV2 and TRBJ2-1, with TRBD2 matching over 13 bases. This CDR3 contains 15 residues. The V and J ends lost 6 bases and 9 bases, in that order; junction bases with no gene match: 8. Per the germline V gene, CDR1 is SNHLY and CDR2 is FYNNEI. CDR3 bases: TGTGCCAGCAGCAAAACTAGCGGGGGGGCCGGTGAGCAGTTCTTC. Its protein product is CASSKTSGGAGEQFF.

V and J are TRBV7-3 and TRBJ1-2; no definite D call. This CDR3 is built from 14 residues. V was shortened by 0 bases and J by 4 bases, with 9 bases between the two germline ends. In germline, CDR1 is SGHTA, CDR2 FQGTGA. Here the CDR3 DNA reads TGTGCCAGCAGCTTAACGGCCGGAGGCTATGGCTACACCTTC. This sequence encodes CASSLTAGGYGYTF.

V usage is TRBV7-2 and J usage is TRBJ1-6; D remains ambiguous. Trimming cost V 1 base and J 15 bases, with 10 bases left between them. The germline CDR1 and CDR2 sequences are SGHTA and FQGNSA. This CDR3 is built from 12 residues. CDR3 loop: CASSLGLELLHF. The CDR3 DNA follows: TGTGCCAGCAGCTTAGGACTCGAACTCCTCCACTTT.

CDR3 sequence (DNA): TGTGCCAGCAGTTTTGAAGTTGTAGGGGCCCACGAGCAGTACTTC. It encodes CASSFEVVGAHEQYF. The rearrangement joins TRBV27 to TRBJ2-7, with a weak D call TRBD1 (5 bases). The V end lost 3 bases, the J end lost 5 bases, and 17 bases lay between the germline ends. CDR3 size: 15 residues. Germline-derived CDR1 and CDR2 are MNHEY and SMNVEV (reference sequence).

This clone turned up a few times. V gene TRBV27 combines with J gene TRBJ2-1; TRBD2 agrees at 10 bases. The CDR3 loop spans 16 amino acids. Trimming removed 3 bases from V and 8 bases from J; junction bases left unmatched: 10. Germline values: CDR1 MNHEY, CDR2 SMNVEV (reference sequence). The CDR3 DNA follows: TGTGCCAGCAGTTTCTTAGCGGGAGGAGGTGGCGATGAGCAGTTCTTC. It yields the protein CASSFLAGGGGDEQFF.

This chain links TRBV5-4 with TRBJ1-1; the match to TRBD1 covers 8 bases. Per germline, CDR1 SGHNT and CDR2 YYREEE (reference sequence). The CDR3 loop spans 13 amino acids. Trimming took 4 bases from V and 8 from J; bases not matched to a gene: 7. The CDR3 protein is CASSVPGGEEAFF. The DNA of the CDR3 is TGTGCCAGCAGCGTACCAGGGGGCGAGGAAGCTTTCTTT.

In its sample, this clone was seen a few times. This chain links TRBV10-3 with TRBJ2-7, with D possibly matching TRBD2 (6 bases). The V gene's germline CDR1 is ENHRY and CDR2 SYGVKD. CDR3 size: 16 residues. V gave up 2 bases and J gave up 7 bases, with 21 bases separating them. The CDR3 DNA reads TGTGCCATCAGTGAGAGCCGCGGGACCCCGACGGGAGAGCAGTACTTC. The encoded protein is CAISESRGTPTGEQYF.

On this clone: This sample also contains other DNA sequences that code for the same CDR3. V is TRBV7-2 and J is TRBJ2-7; D uncertain. This CDR3 spans 14 amino acids. Germline CDR1 and CDR2: SGHTA and FQGNSA. The ends were cut back, 1 base at V and 0 bases at J, with 7 bases in the middle. This CDR3 reads CASSLGVYSYEQYF. In DNA, the CDR3 is TGTGCCAGCAGCTTAGGTGTGTACTCCTACGAGCAGTACTTC.

The J gene is TRBJ2-7, the V gene TRBV28; TRBD1 aligns across 9 bases. Unmatched junction bases numbered 9, after V lost 4 bases and J lost 2 bases. The CDR3 loop spans 16 amino acids. CDR1 MDHEN and CDR2 SYDVKM come from the germline V gene. The CDR3 DNA is TGTGCCAGCAGTTCAACCGGGACAGGGAATCCCTACGAGCAGTACTTC. Its translation: CASSSTGTGNPYEQYF.

J is TRBJ2-7 and V is TRBV10-3; D possibly corresponds to TRBD1 (6 bases). CDR1 and CDR2 from the germline V gene are ENHRY and SYGVKD. The length of the CDR3 is 13 residues. V lost 3 bases and J lost 5, with 11 bases in between. CDR3 sequence (DNA): TGTGCCATCAGTGAACAGGGAAGCCACGAGCAGTACTTC. It yields the protein CAISEQGSHEQYF.

The chain is built from TRBV7-3 and TRBJ2-2, with D possibly being TRBD2 (5 bases). Germline V gene data show CDR1 as SGHTA and CDR2 as FQGTGA. V was shortened by 2 bases and J by 3 bases, with 10 bases between the two germline ends. The CDR3 is made up of 15 amino acids. CDR3 amino acids: CASSLGGLDTGELFF. In DNA form, the CDR3 reads TGTGCCAGCAGCTTAGGCGGACTCGACACCGGGGAGCTGTTTTTT. Full variable domain (rest looked up from reference TRBV7-3 and TRBJ2-2): GAGVSQTPSNKVTEKGKYVELRCDPISGHTALYWYRQSLGQGPEFLIYFQGTGAADDSGLPNDRFFAVRPEGSVSTLKIQRTERGDSAVYLCASSLGGLDTGELFFGEGSRLTVL.

This clone was seen a few times. This chain links TRBV28 with TRBJ2-2; the match to TRBD1 covers 10 bases. The ends lost 6 bases at V and 4 bases at J; junction bases unmatched: 8. The CDR3 runs to 16 residues. Looked up from germline, CDR1 is MDHEN and CDR2 is SYDVKM. Here the CDR3 DNA reads TGTGCCAGCAGGTCGACGGGACAGGGGATCACCGGGGAGCTGTTTTTT. Its translation: CASRSTGQGITGELFF.

The rearrangement links TRBV7-9 to TRBJ1-4; D not certain. The CDR3 extends over 14 amino acids. Trimming pared 0 bases from V and 6 bases from J, leaving 8 bases between. Germline V gene sequence: CDR1 SEHNR, CDR2 FQNEAQ (reference sequence). This CDR3 is CASSLAGSDEKLFF. The CDR3 nucleotides read TGTGCCAGCAGCTTAGCAGGGAGTGATGAAAAACTGTTTTTT.

The chain is built from TRBV29-1 and TRBJ2-1; 13 nucleotides agree with TRBD2. The CDR3 spans 17 residues. The V segment lost 6 bases and the J segment 4 bases; nucleotides outside the gene matches: 12. Germline V lookup: CDR1 SQVTM, CDR2 ANQGSEA. In DNA form, the CDR3 reads TGCAGCGTAGCCGGACTAGCGGGAGCCTCCAGATACAATGAGCAGTTCTTC. It yields the protein CSVAGLAGASRYNEQFF.

The genes are TRBV5-5 and TRBJ1-1, with D hard to call. Germline CDR1 is SGHKS and CDR2 is YYEKEE (reference sequence). The CDR3 length is 13 residues. V lost 0 bases, J lost 8 bases, and 11 bases lay in between. The CDR3 bases are TGTGCCAGCAGCTTGGAAGGTAGCCGGGAAGCTTTCTTT. As protein: CASSLEGSREAFF.

This chain uses TRBV20-1 with TRBJ2-7; TRBD2 aligns across 8 bases. This CDR3 is 11 amino acids long. With V trimmed by 6 bases and J by 4 bases, 2 bases remained unmatched. Germline V gene lookup returns CDR1 DFQATT and CDR2 SNEGSKA (reference sequence). The CDR3 region is CSAGGAYEQYF. CDR3 sequence (DNA): TGCAGTGCCGGGGGGGCATACGAGCAGTACTTC.

The chain joins TRBV2 to TRBJ1-5, with a possible D match to TRBD1 (6 bases). Per the germline V gene, CDR1 is SNHLY and CDR2 is FYNNEI. Trimming took 6 bases from V and 0 from J, leaving 9 bases between them. The CDR3 sequence is 14 residues long. For the CDR3, the DNA is TGTGCCAGCAGGGACAGACTTAGCAATCAGCCCCAGCATTTT. Translated: CASRDRLSNQPQHF.

The sample holds a few counts of this clone. The rearrangement uses TRBV5-4 and TRBJ1-2; possible D gene TRBD1, 6 bases. The CDR3 contains 13 residues. CDR1 is SGHNT, CDR2 YYREEE, per germline (reference sequence). V was cut by 4 bases and J by 6 bases, with 13 bases left in between. CDR3 residues: CASSPQGRNGYTF. The CDR3 coding sequence is TGTGCCAGCAGCCCACAGGGCAGGAATGGCTACACCTTC.

This chain joins TRBV5-1 and TRBJ2-1; the match to TRBD2 covers 11 bases. From germline, CDR1 is SGHRS and CDR2 YFSETQ. The CDR3 loop spans 17 amino acids. Trimming cost V 0 bases and J 5 bases; bases outside gene matches: 7. The CDR3 sequence is CASSLGVTSGGHNEQFF. The CDR3, as DNA: TGCGCCAGCAGCTTGGGGGTAACTAGCGGGGGCCACAATGAGCAGTTCTTC.

This clone was found once. The gene calls are TRBV30 and TRBJ1-2, with D unresolved. Germline CDR1 and CDR2: GTSNPN and SVGIG (reference sequence). Trimming took 1 base from V and 8 from J, leaving 23 bases between them. This CDR3 is built from 16 residues. DNA of the CDR3: TGTGCCTGGAGTGCGCAACTACCCAAGACCACGGGGGGCTACACCTTC. Protein sequence: CAWSAQLPKTTGGYTF.

This chain joins TRBV4-1 and TRBJ1-5; unclear D gene. CDR1 and CDR2 (germline): MGHRA, YSYEKL. This CDR3 spans 17 amino acids. The V end was cut by 0 bases, the J end by 5 bases, with 17 bases between. The CDR3 sequence is CASSQDPQAIYYQPQHF. CDR3 in DNA: TGCGCCAGCAGCCAAGATCCCCAGGCCATCTATTATCAGCCCCAGCATTTT.

The chain recombines TRBV19 with TRBJ1-5; TRBD1 might be the D (5 bases). The CDR3 has 14 amino acids. Trimming took 7 bases from V and 6 from J, leaving 16 bases between them. Per the germline V gene, CDR1 is LNHDA and CDR2 is SQIVND (reference sequence). CDR3 residues: CASTLAAGGQPQHF. The CDR3 nucleotides read TGTGCCAGTACCCTGGCGGCGGGGGGTCAGCCCCAGCATTTT.

The chain joins TRBV6-5 to TRBJ1-3; D may be TRBD1 (5 bases). The CDR3 runs 15 residues. Germline lookup yields CDR1 MNHEY and CDR2 SVGAGI. The V and J ends lost 5 bases and 2 bases respectively, with 13 bases between them. The CDR3 region is CASSTDSNPGNTIYF. The CDR3 DNA sequence: TGTGCCAGCAGTACCGACAGTAACCCTGGAAACACCATATATTTT.

The table lists this clone with a few counts. The genes are TRBV5-4 and TRBJ2-7; possible D gene TRBD2, 7 bases. The V and J ends lost 1 base and 5 bases respectively, with 25 bases between them. This CDR3 is 18 amino acids long. CDR1 is SGHNT and CDR2 is YYREEE in the germline V gene (reference sequence). Here the CDR3 reads CASSLFRPPGDYRHEQYF. For the CDR3, the DNA is TGTGCCAGCAGCTTGTTTCGACCACCAGGGGACTACCGCCACGAGCAGTACTTC.

The chain employs TRBV15 and TRBJ2-2, with 7 bases lining up with TRBD1. The CDR3 is 15 amino acids. Germline CDR1 reads LNHNV; CDR2 reads YYDKDF (reference sequence). The V and J ends lost 2 bases and 6 bases, in that order; junction bases with no gene match: 6. In nucleotides, the CDR3 is TGTGCCACCAGCAGATATCGGCAGGGGGCCGGGGAGCTGTTTTTT. It specifies CATSRYRQGAGELFF.

The CDR3 DNA follows: TGCGCCAGCAGCCAAGATAGGTCTAGCAGGCCTGACAATGAGCAGTTCTTC. Translated: CASSQDRSSRPDNEQFF. The chain is built from TRBV4-1 and TRBJ2-1; D might be TRBD2 (5 bases). CDR3 length: 17 residues. Germline loops: CDR1 MGHRA, CDR2 YSYEKL. V lost 0 bases to trimming and J lost 5 bases, with 17 bases between them.